The source of this T cell receptor (beta chain) is a study of T cell repertoires in cytomegalovirus infection. The J segment lost 0 bases and the V segment lost 5 bases, leaving 6 bases of the junction unmatched. Per germline, CDR1 SGHNT and CDR2 YENEEA. The CDR3 totals 15 residues. TCRdb passed the reads through MiXCR, listing each CDR3 protein once. The sample includes around 900,000 distinct CDR3 sequences, approximately 33% of them seen just once. In this sample, this clonotype turned up a few times. The antigen remains undetermined. The chain uses TRBV11-3 and TRBJ2-7, with TRBD1 identical over 8 bases. The clonotype originates from a human donor in good health (CMV status not recorded). Some clones in this sample may be carry-over from other donors' samples. The specimen was cultured CD8+ T cells from PBMCs, collected from culture after CMV antigen stimulation. The CDR3 loop reads CASSAGQDPSYEQYF. CDR3 nucleotide sequence: TGTGCCAGCAGCGCGGGACAGGACCCCTCCTACGAGCAGTACTTC.